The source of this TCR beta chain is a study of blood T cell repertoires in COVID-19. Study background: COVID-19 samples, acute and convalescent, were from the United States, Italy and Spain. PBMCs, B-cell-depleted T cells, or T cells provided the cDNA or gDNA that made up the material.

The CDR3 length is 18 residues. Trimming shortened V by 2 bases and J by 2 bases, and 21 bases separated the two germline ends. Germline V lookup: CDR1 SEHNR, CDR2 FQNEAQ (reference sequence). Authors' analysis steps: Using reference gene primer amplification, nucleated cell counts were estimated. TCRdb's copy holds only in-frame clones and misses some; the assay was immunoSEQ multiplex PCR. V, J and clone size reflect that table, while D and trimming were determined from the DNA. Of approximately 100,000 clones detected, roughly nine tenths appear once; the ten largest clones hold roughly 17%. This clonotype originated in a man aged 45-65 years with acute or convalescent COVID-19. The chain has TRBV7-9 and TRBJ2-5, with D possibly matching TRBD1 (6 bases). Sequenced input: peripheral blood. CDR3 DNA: TGTGCCAGCAGCTTAAGGGATGGCAGGGGCGCCCTACAAGAGACCCAGTACTTC. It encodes CASSLRDGRGALQETQYF.